This T cell receptor (beta chain) was sequenced in a study of T cell clonality in common variable immunodeficiency. Germline V gives CDR1 GTSNPN, CDR2 SVGIG (reference sequence). Trimming at V came to 5 bases and at J to 2 bases, leaving 8 bases not matched to a gene. This CDR3 spans 15 amino acids. Profiled with immunoSEQ multiplex PCR; TCRdb holds only in-frame clones, not every one. The sample was found to contain tens of thousands of clones, and every one recurs. This clone was recorded at least ten times. The read terminates 3 residues before the CDR3 end, so the remaining end is supplied by the germline J gene.

The rearrangement joins TRBV30 to TRBJ2-3, with 9 bases identical to TRBD2. Sequencing was carried out using peripheral blood mononuclear cells. The sequence was obtained from a person aged 18-69 years in good health. The part of the CDR3 DNA that was read is TGTGCCTGGGGCCTCCCTAGCGGGATCACAGATACG. Translating it yields CAWGLPSGITDT. The whole CDR3 reads CAWGLPSGITDTQYF.